Listed here is a single T cell receptor (beta chain). The target of this receptor is not known. Within one base of it there is no much larger clone, and no base qualities were kept. The intended sense of this specimen's time point label: newly diagnosed GD, antithyroid drugs for less than 3 months. RNA was extracted from PBMCs in TRIzol for both TCR sequencing and RNA sequencing. The diagnosis of Graves' disease was made according to American Thyroid Association guidelines. The patients came from an endocrinology department in Xi'an, China. Each patient gave 7 to 9.5 milliliters of peripheral blood, collected in an EDTA anticoagulant tube. Ficoll Paque Plus density gradient separation was used to isolate PBMCs, and no further T cell sorting was done. An Agilent 2100 Bioanalyzer and agarose gel were used to check RNA quality, and a NanoDrop 2000 was used to measure RNA concentration. The sample comes from a study of regulatory T cells in long-lasting Graves disease (dated by TCRdb to the early 2020s). At the level of the whole study: In the newly diagnosed Graves' disease group, patients had been taking antithyroid drugs for less than 3 months. This study used TCR sequencing and RNA sequencing of peripheral blood to compare persistent Graves' disease patients against newly diagnosed Graves' disease patients. The study took place in China and was registered as a clinical trial. A total of roughly 35 samples underwent TCR sequencing: around 13 from persistent and around 20 from newly diagnosed Graves' disease patients. The paper's findings and limits, for the study overall: Persistent Graves' disease patients showed lower TCR Shannon entropy and fewer highly expanded clones than newly diagnosed patients, suggesting clonal expansion. Patients with persistent disease shared more public clonotypes (about 3,000) than newly diagnosed patients did (966). Persistent disease showed preferential use of TRBV28, TRBJ1-2 and TRBJ2-5, whereas newly diagnosed disease favored TRBV20-1 and TRBJ2-1. Sequencing and analysis were restricted to the TCR beta chain. Because the primary lesion, thyroid tissue, could not be accessed, the study looked at peripheral blood alone. The small sample size was acknowledged by the authors as a limitation that may reduce accuracy.

Libraries came from multiplex PCR. TCRdb names Illumina HiSeq 4000 as the instrument used. TCR beta libraries were built with iRepertoire HTBI primers and Arm-PCR amplification of CDR3 regions. Before sequencing, the PCR products went through gel purification. The original pipeline was this. A total of around 59 TRBV and 14 TRBJ segments were identified across samples and were used for gene usage analysis of CDR3 amino acid clonotypes. COPE and FqMerger were used to merge filtered high-quality paired reads into contigs. BLAST was used to align contigs to IMGT TRBV, TRBD and TRBJ reference genes, with CDR3 defined following IMGT. Highly expanded clones were defined as clonotypes with a frequency above 0.1%. Repertoire diversity was measured by Shannon entropy, and V-J evenness by the Gini coefficient. A clonotype found in more than one individual was treated as public. Using fastp at Q25 and MiXCR, TCRdb reprocessed the public reads and kept productive beta chains. Rows matching on CDR3 protein sequence are summarized as one entry with the most common DNA and genes. None of the V and J calls come from the authors' own analysis; TCRdb made them. For this sample there are approximately 210,000 distinct CDR3 sequences; approximately 20% appear just once. In total, the top ten clones hold roughly a fifth of the sample.

The CDR3 starts with the cysteine, ends with the phenylalanine, and has 14 residues. Solely the CDR3 DNA is kept, with 42 bases framed from the first base. CDR1 and CDR2 (KGHDR, SFDVKD) derive from the germline V gene. V lost 9 bases and J lost 3 bases; the stretch between them is 14 bases long. The clonotype originates from a female donor with Graves disease. The chain joins TRBV24-1 to TRBJ2-1, with TRBD2 perhaps the D gene, on 6 matching bases. Source: peripheral blood mononuclear cells (PBMCs), taken at new diagnosis, from a patient treated with antithyroid drugs. For the CDR3, the sequence is CATSGTPIYNEQFF. In nucleotide form, the sequence is TGTGCCACCTCCGGGACTCCAATCTACAATGAGCAGTTCTTC.